The next 19 T cell receptor beta chains were all read from a single sample in a study of T cells after somatic rescue of genetic block. Assay: immunoSEQ multiplex PCR; the TCRdb copy retains only in-frame clones and omits some. The table records 45,000 to 55,000 clones, around 96% of them present only once. Material for sequencing was peripheral blood mononuclear cells (PBMCs). The origin of the receptors is a child younger than two.

The rearrangement joins TRBV5-1 to TRBJ2-2, with 10 bases fitting TRBD1. The germline CDR1 and CDR2 sequences are SGHRS and YFSETQ. The CDR3 is 15 residues long. With V trimmed by 4 bases and J by 4 bases, 4 bases remained unmatched. The CDR3 DNA reads TGCGCCAGCAGCATCTGGGACAGGGGCACCGGGGAGCTGTTTTTT. Translated, it gives CASSIWDRGTGELFF. Looking up the rest from reference TRBV5-1 and TRBJ2-2 gives the full variable domain: KAGVTQTPRYLIKTRGQQVTLSCSPISGHRSVSWYQQTPGQGLQFLFEYFSETQRNKGNFPGRFSGRQFSNSRSEMNVSTLELGDSALYLCASSIWDRGTGELFFGEGSRLTVL.

The chain uses TRBV20-1 and TRBJ2-7; a weak D match, TRBD2 (6 bases). The germline CDR1 and CDR2 sequences are DFQATT and SNEGSKA (reference sequence). The CDR3 is 11 residues long. With 8 bases removed from V and 0 bases from J, the gap between germline ends came to 8 bases. This chain's CDR3 is CSSGPSYEQYF. DNA for the CDR3: TGCAGTAGCGGGCCCTCCTACGAGCAGTACTTC.

The V gene is TRBV5-1, the J gene TRBJ2-1; D remains ambiguous. CDR1 is SGHRS, CDR2 YFSETQ, per germline. V lost 4 bases and J lost 6, with 8 bases in between. This CDR3 contains 12 residues. CDR3 DNA sequence: TGCGCCAGCAGCGTTTCTAGCAATGAGCAGTTCTTC. Encoded protein: CASSVSSNEQFF.

V usage is TRBV18 and J usage is TRBJ1-5, with TRBD1 matching 7 bases. This CDR3 has 15 amino acids. J gave up 4 bases and V 6 bases, and 9 bases lay outside the gene matches. Looked up from germline, CDR1 is KGHSH and CDR2 is LQKENI. CDR3 amino acids: CASSPGGVRNQPQHF. The DNA for the CDR3 is TGTGCCAGCTCCCCAGGGGGAGTGAGGAATCAGCCCCAGCATTTT.

This chain links TRBV5-4 with TRBJ2-2; D is tentatively TRBD1 or TRBD2 (6 bases each). The V gene lost 0 bases and the J gene lost 5 bases, with 11 bases spanning the gap. The CDR3 spans 15 residues. Germline loops: CDR1 SGHNT, CDR2 YYREEE (reference sequence). CDR3 amino acids: CASSLGRGSTGELFF. The DNA of the CDR3 is TGTGCCAGCAGCTTGGGGAGGGGGAGTACCGGGGAGCTGTTTTTT.

In its sample, this clone was seen once. The chain couples TRBV14 to TRBJ1-2; D is perhaps TRBD1 (5 bases). The CDR3 length is 15 residues. V lost 1 base and J 2 bases, leaving 11 bases between the germline ends. CDR1 is SGHDN, CDR2 FVKESK, per germline. CDR3 nucleotides: TGTGCCAGCAGCCAAGGTTGGGGGTCGAACTATGGCTACACCTTC. It codes for CASSQGWGSNYGYTF. The variable domain in full, completed from reference TRBV14 and TRBJ1-2, reads EAGVTQFPSHSVIEKGQTVTLRCDPISGHDNLYWYRRVMGKEIKFLLHFVKESKQDESGMPNNRFLAERTGGTYSTLKVQPAELEDSGVYFCASSQGWGSNYGYTFGSGTRLTVV.

The V and J genes are TRBV11-2 and TRBJ1-1, with D hard to call. Germline CDR1 SGHAT, CDR2 FQNNGV. With 1 base removed from V and 4 bases from J, the gap between germline ends came to 7 bases. This CDR3 comprises 13 residues. CDR3 in DNA: TGTGCCAGCAGCTTAGCCAGGACCACTGAAGCTTTCTTT. It translates to CASSLARTTEAFF.

The gene calls are TRBV5-8 and TRBJ2-3, with 11 bases that match TRBD1. Germline V CDR1 and CDR2: SGHTS, YDEGEE. The J segment lost 4 bases and the V segment lost 2 bases, leaving 3 bases of the junction unmatched. This CDR3 has 15 residues. DNA for the CDR3: TGTGCCAGCAGCTTTGGGACAGGGGGACCAGATACGCAGTATTTT. As protein: CASSFGTGGPDTQYF.

This clone came up once. The chain carries TRBV11-2 and TRBJ2-1, with TRBD2 matching 7 bases. Trimming cost V 2 bases and J 2 bases; bases outside gene matches: 0. CDR3 size: 14 residues. The germline CDR1 and CDR2 sequences are SGHAT and FQNNGV. The CDR3 reads CASSLLAAYNEQFF. In DNA, the CDR3 is TGTGCCAGCAGCTTACTAGCGGCCTACAATGAGCAGTTCTTC.

The chain's CDR3 is CASSRDRVVRNEKLFF. The CDR3, as DNA: TGTGCCAGCAGCCGAGACAGGGTAGTTAGAAATGAAAAACTGTTTTTT. The V and J genes are TRBV7-2 and TRBJ1-4; TRBD1 matches 7 bases. The V and J ends lost 5 bases and 5 bases, in that order; junction bases with no gene match: 11. Germline loops: CDR1 SGHTA, CDR2 FQGNSA. CDR3 size: 16 residues.

The chain uses TRBV5-6 and TRBJ2-7, with 11 bases aligning to TRBD1. CDR1 is SGHDT and CDR2 is YYEEEE in the germline V gene. V lost 4 bases to trimming and J lost 9 bases; unmatched junction nucleotides: 6. There are 13 residues in the CDR3. CDR3 sequence reads: CASSAGTGGRQYF. The CDR3 coding sequence is TGTGCCAGCAGCGCCGGGACAGGGGGACGGCAGTACTTC.

The J gene is TRBJ2-4, the V gene TRBV5-6; 9 bases agree with TRBD1. This CDR3 comprises 14 residues. Trimming removed 4 bases from V and 3 bases from J; junction bases left unmatched: 2. The germline V gene encodes CDR1 SGHDT and CDR2 YYEEEE. The CDR3 nucleotides read TGTGCCAGCAGCCTGACAGGGGGCAAAAACATTCAGTACTTC. It is translated as CASSLTGGKNIQYF. The variable domain in full, completed from reference TRBV5-6 and TRBJ2-4, reads DAGVTQSPTHLIKTRGQQVTLRCSPKSGHDTVSWYQQALGQGPQFIFQYYEEEERQRGNFPDRFSGHQFPNYSSELNVNALLLGDSALYLCASSLTGGKNIQYFGAGTRLSVL.

The count of this clone is one. The chain is built from TRBV19 and TRBJ2-2; no definite D call. CDR3 size: 16 residues. Per germline, CDR1 LNHDA and CDR2 SQIVND (reference sequence). V lost 5 bases to trimming and J lost 4 bases, with 17 bases between them. The CDR3 here is CASSLRLKDGTGELFF. DNA of the CDR3: TGTGCCAGTAGTCTACGCCTGAAGGACGGCACCGGGGAGCTGTTTTTT.

The rearrangement joins TRBV6-5 to TRBJ1-1, with a weak D call TRBD1 (5 bases). The CDR3 length is 14 residues. The germline gives CDR1 MNHEY, CDR2 SVGAGI. The V end lost 0 bases, the J end lost 5 bases, and 10 bases lay between the germline ends. For the CDR3, the DNA is TGTGCCAGCAGTTACTCCACAGGAGGGACTGAAGCTTTCTTT. Translated, it gives CASSYSTGGTEAFF.

The rearrangement uses TRBV2 and TRBJ2-7, with 7 positions matching TRBD1. The length of the CDR3 is 15 residues. Germline V gives CDR1 SNHLY, CDR2 FYNNEI. Trimming took 7 bases from V and 1 from J; bases not matched to a gene: 10. The CDR3 coding sequence is TGTGCCAGCAAGCGTACAGGGGACGTATCCTACGAGCAGTACTTC. Translated: CASKRTGDVSYEQYF.

This chain's CDR3 is CASGQRNTGELFF. Written as DNA, the CDR3 is TGTGCCAGCGGGCAGCGGAACACCGGGGAGCTGTTTTTT. The chain employs TRBV27 and TRBJ2-2; D not resolved. The germline gives CDR1 MNHEY, CDR2 SMNVEV (reference sequence). The ends were cut back, 8 bases at V and 1 base at J, with 8 bases in the middle. The CDR3 totals 13 residues.

The V and J genes are TRBV19 and TRBJ2-7; TRBD1 is a possible D gene (5 bases). Germline CDR1 and CDR2: LNHDA and SQIVND (reference sequence). The length of the CDR3 is 13 residues. V was cut by 6 bases and J by 5 bases, with 14 bases left in between. The CDR3 DNA reads as TGTGCCAGTAGGGGTACTCAGGGCCACGAGCAGTACTTC. Its protein is CASRGTQGHEQYF.

The chain has TRBV6-5 and TRBJ1-1; D gene unclear. The V end was cut by 4 bases, the J end by 2 bases, with 8 bases between. This CDR3 comprises 13 residues. In germline, CDR1 is MNHEY, CDR2 SVGAGI. DNA for the CDR3: TGTGCCAGCAGTTCTAACAGCAACACTGAAGCTTTCTTT. Translated: CASSSNSNTEAFF.

V and J are TRBV4-1 and TRBJ1-2, with D maybe TRBD1 (6 bases). The V end lost 0 bases, the J end lost 8 bases, and 13 bases lay between the germline ends. This CDR3 region has 14 residues. The germline CDR1 and CDR2 sequences are MGHRA and YSYEKL. The CDR3 sequence: CASSQEQGGVGYTF. The CDR3 DNA sequence: TGCGCCAGCAGCCAAGAACAGGGTGGGGTGGGCTACACCTTC.